The 19 T cell receptor beta chains in this list originate from one sample, sequenced in a study of monozygotic twins with inflammatory bowel disease. TCRdb reprocessed the 5' RACE reads and keeps a single row for each CDR3 protein, giving no DNA. The listing contains 88,000 or so distinct CDR3 sequences. Input material: blood. The origin of the receptors is a human donor with ulcerative colitis or Crohn's disease, or a healthy co-twin of an affected twin (not recorded which).

The chain employs TRBV20-1 and TRBJ2-2; TCRdb's D call of TRBD2 is untestable without DNA. Germline V gene lookup returns CDR1 DFQATT and CDR2 SNEGSKA (reference sequence). The CDR3 is 15 residues long. The CDR3 here is CSARGGGALAGELFF.

The CDR3 here is CASSPRVENSPLHF. The chain is built from TRBV2 and TRBJ1-6. The germline gives CDR1 SNHLY, CDR2 FYNNEI. The CDR3 runs to 14 residues.

This rearrangement joins TRBV5-1 to TRBJ2-3. The CDR3 sequence is 15 residues long. CDR1 and CDR2 from the germline V gene are SGHRS and YFSETQ. The CDR3 loop is CASSPRSEYTDTQYF.

The chain has TRBV5-4 and TRBJ1-1; the D call of TRBD1 rests on TCRdb alone, since no DNA is present to check it. The CDR3 is 14 residues long. From germline, CDR1 is SGHNT and CDR2 YYREEE (reference sequence). CDR3 loop: CASSPTGLHTEAFF.

The genes are TRBV20-1 and TRBJ1-5; with no DNA, the TCRdb D assignment of TRBD1 cannot be verified. This CDR3 has 14 residues. Germline assignment: CDR1 DFQATT and CDR2 SNEGSKA (reference sequence). The CDR3 loop is CSAAVTGIHQPQHF.

The genes are TRBV6-5 and TRBJ2-5; TCRdb outputs TRBD1, but without DNA this stays unchecked. CDR1 is MNHEY and CDR2 is SVGAGI in the germline V gene. The CDR3 spans 16 residues. This CDR3 is CASSYGQGALGETQYF.

This rearrangement joins TRBV20-1 to TRBJ2-1; no DNA is available, so the TRBD2 call from TCRdb remains unchecked. Looked up from germline, CDR1 is DFQATT and CDR2 is SNEGSKA (reference sequence). This CDR3 spans 14 amino acids. The CDR3 loop is CSARNPGGYNEQFF.

The rearrangement joins TRBV4-1 to TRBJ2-3; there is no DNA to check the TCRdb D call of TRBD1. There are 16 residues in the CDR3. The V gene's germline CDR1 is MGHRA and CDR2 YSYEKL. The CDR3 region is CASSQDRRGSTDTQYF.

The V call is TRBV6-1, the J call TRBJ1-3; no DNA is available, so the TRBD1 call from TCRdb remains unchecked. This CDR3 spans 15 amino acids. CDR1 is MNHNS and CDR2 is SASEGT in the germline V gene. CDR3 in amino acids: CASSTTGGGGNTIYF.

This chain links TRBV2 with TRBJ1-2; TCRdb's D call of TRBD1 is untestable without DNA. The CDR3 extends over 17 amino acids. Per germline, CDR1 SNHLY and CDR2 FYNNEI. This CDR3 reads CASSEETGELANYGYTF. Looking up the rest from reference TRBV2 and TRBJ1-2 gives the full variable domain: EPEVTQTPSHQVTQMGQEVILRCVPISNHLYFYWYRQILGQKVEFLVSFYNNEISEKSEIFDDQFSVERPDGSNFTLKIRSTKLEDSAMYFCASSEETGELANYGYTFGSGTRLTVV.

The chain links TRBV5-4 to TRBJ1-2. Germline CDR1 reads SGHNT; CDR2 reads YYREEE (reference sequence). The CDR3 contains 13 residues. CDR3 loop: CASSLDANYGYTF.

The chain recombines TRBV7-2 with TRBJ2-3. The germline gives CDR1 SGHTA, CDR2 FQGNSA. This CDR3 region has 13 residues. The CDR3 sequence: CASSLVNSDTQYF.

The V gene is TRBV12-3 or TRBV12-4, the J gene TRBJ1-5. This CDR3 is built from 14 residues. This CDR3 is CASSLARENQPQHF.

The chain is built from TRBV13 and TRBJ1-1. The CDR3 contains 14 residues. The germline gives CDR1 PRHDT, CDR2 FYEKMQ (reference sequence). The CDR3 is CASSPPTRITEAFF.

This chain joins TRBV5-1 and TRBJ1-4. CDR3 length: 15 amino acids. Per germline, CDR1 SGHRS and CDR2 YFSETQ. The CDR3 sequence: CASSLIPTVNEKLVF.

This chain links TRBV10-2 with TRBJ2-1; TCRdb proposes TRBD2, but this gene call is untestable without DNA. Germline V lookup: CDR1 WSHSY, CDR2 SAAADI. CDR3 length: 16 residues. The CDR3: CASSRQGGGLHNEQFF.

The genes are TRBV6-1 and TRBJ1-2; TCRdb outputs TRBD1, but without DNA this stays unchecked. The germline CDR1 and CDR2 sequences are MNHNS and SASEGT. CDR3 length: 14 amino acids. CDR3 region: CASSRDRGYYGYTF.

V usage is TRBV6-2 or TRBV6-3 and J usage is TRBJ2-1; TCRdb designates TRBD2, a call that cannot be tested without DNA. CDR3 length: 15 amino acids. Germline V gene sequence: CDR1 MNHEY, CDR2 SVGEGT. The CDR3 spells CASRWTSGGAREQFF.

The chain links TRBV11-2 to TRBJ2-2; lacking DNA, the TRBD1 call made by TCRdb goes unchecked. The CDR3 extends over 20 amino acids. Looked up from germline, CDR1 is SGHAT and CDR2 is FQNNGV. This CDR3 is CASSRKADCMAGGFAGELFF.